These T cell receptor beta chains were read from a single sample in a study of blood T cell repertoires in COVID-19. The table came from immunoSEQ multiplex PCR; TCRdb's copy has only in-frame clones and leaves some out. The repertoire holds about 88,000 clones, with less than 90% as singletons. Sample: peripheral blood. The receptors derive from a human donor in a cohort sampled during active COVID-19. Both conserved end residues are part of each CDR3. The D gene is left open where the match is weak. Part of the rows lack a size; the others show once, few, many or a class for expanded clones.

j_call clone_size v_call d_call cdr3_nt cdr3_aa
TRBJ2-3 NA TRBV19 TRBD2 TGTGCCAGTAGTCCGGGACTATTAACAGATACGCAGTATTTT CASSPGLLTDTQYF
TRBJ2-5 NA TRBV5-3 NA TGTGCCAGAAGCTTATATAGACAGGCTCCCCTGCGAGCCCAGTACTTC CARSLYRQAPLRAQYF
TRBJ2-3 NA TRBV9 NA TGTGCCAGCAGCGTCTCCGGGACTCGAAATACGCAGTATTTT CASSVSGTRNTQYF
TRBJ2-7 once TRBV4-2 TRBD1 TGTGCCAGCAGCCAAGAGGGACAGGTCTACGAGCAGTACTTC CASSQEGQVYEQYF
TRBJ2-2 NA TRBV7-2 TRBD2 TGTGCCAGCAGGCTAGCGGGGGGGCTTAACACCGGGGAGCTGTTTTTT CASRLAGGLNTGELFF
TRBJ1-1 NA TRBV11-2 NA TGTGCCAGCAGCCAAGTAGCCGGCAGTCGGGCTTTCTTT CASSQVAGSRAFF
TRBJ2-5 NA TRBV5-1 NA TGCGCCAGCAGCTTGAATCCTACAGGAGAGCAGTACTTC CASSLNPTGEQYF
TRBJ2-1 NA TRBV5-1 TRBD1 TGCGCCAGCAGCTTGTGGGGACAGGTGAATGAGCAGTTCTTC CASSLWGQVNEQFF
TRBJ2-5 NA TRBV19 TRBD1 TGTGCCAGTACCGGGACAGGGGGTGAGACCCAGTACTTC CASTGTGGETQYF
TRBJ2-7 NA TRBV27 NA TGTGCCAGCAGGCCGGGACACTTCTCCTACGAGCAGTACTTC CASRPGHFSYEQYF
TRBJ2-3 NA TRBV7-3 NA TGTGCCAGCAGTAAAAGCGTAGGTCGCGCAGATACGCAGTATTTT CASSKSVGRADTQYF
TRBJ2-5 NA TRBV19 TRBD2 TGTGCCAGTAGCCCCCGGCCTAGCGGGGGTCAAGAGACCCAGTACTTC CASSPRPSGGQETQYF
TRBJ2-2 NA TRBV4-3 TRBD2 TGCGCCAGCGGGGGGGCCGGGGAGCTGTTTTTT CASGGAGELFF
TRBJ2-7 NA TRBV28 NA TGTGCCAGCGGTTTGGGGGCACTCTCCTACGAGCAGTACTTC CASGLGALSYEQYF
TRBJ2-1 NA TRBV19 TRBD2 TGTGCCAGTAGAAGCGGGACTAGCGGGAATGGTGAGCAGTTCTTC CASRSGTSGNGEQFF
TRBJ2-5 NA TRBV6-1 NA TGTGCCAGCAGTGAAGGTCGCGGGGCCCGAGAGACCCAGTACTTC CASSEGRGARETQYF
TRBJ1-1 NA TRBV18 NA TGTGCCAGCTCACTACCCGGGACAGAAGCTTTCTTT CASSLPGTEAFF
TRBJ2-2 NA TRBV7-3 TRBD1 TGTGCCAGCAGCATACAGACAGGGACGAACACCGGGGAGCTGTTTTTT CASSIQTGTNTGELFF
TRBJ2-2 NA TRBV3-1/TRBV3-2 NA TGTGCCAGCAGCCCCCTAGGGGTCGGGGAGCTGTTTTTT CASSPLGVGELFF
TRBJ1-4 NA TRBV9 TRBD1 TGTGCCAGCAGCGTAGCTTCAGGGGGAAATGAAAAACTGTTTTTT CASSVASGGNEKLFF
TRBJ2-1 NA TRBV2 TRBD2 TGTGCCAGCGGGGGGACTAGCACGAGTTACAATGAGCAGTTCTTC CASGGTSTSYNEQFF
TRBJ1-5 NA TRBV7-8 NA TGTGCCAGCAGCCCGAGACAGCATAGCAATCAGCCCCAGCATTTT CASSPRQHSNQPQHF
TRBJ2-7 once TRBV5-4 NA TGTGCCAGCAGCTTGGACTGGTTTCGGGGCGAGCAGTACTTC CASSLDWFRGEQYF
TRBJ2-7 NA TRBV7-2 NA TGTGCCAGCAGCTTCAGTTCGCCGAACGAGCAGTACTTC CASSFSSPNEQYF
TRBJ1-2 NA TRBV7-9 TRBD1 TGTGCCAGCAGCTTAGGGGACAGGGAAGGTGGCTACACCTTC CASSLGDREGGYTF
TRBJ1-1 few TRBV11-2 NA TGTGCCAGCAGCTTCGGGTCCGCGAACACTGAAGCTTTCTTT CASSFGSANTEAFF
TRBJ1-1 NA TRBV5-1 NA TGCGCCAGCAGCTTGGGACAGGAAAACACTGAAGCTTTCTTT CASSLGQENTEAFF
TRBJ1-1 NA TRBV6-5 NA TGTGCCAGCAGTTACGGGGGGATCACTGAAGCTTTCTTT CASSYGGITEAFF
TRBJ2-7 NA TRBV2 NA TGTGCCAGCACCGAACTTAGGACAACGTCCTACGAGCAGTACTTC CASTELRTTSYEQYF
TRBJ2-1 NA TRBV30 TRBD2 TGTGCCGGGACGACTAGCGGGATTTACAATGAGCAGTTCTTC CAGTTSGIYNEQFF
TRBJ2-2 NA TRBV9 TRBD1 TGTGCCAGCAGCCCACGGACAGGGGGAGCGAACACCGGGGAGCTGTTTTTT CASSPRTGGANTGELFF
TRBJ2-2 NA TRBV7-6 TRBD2 TGTGCCAGCAGCTTAACTCTAGCGGGCAACACCGGGGAGCTGTTTTTT CASSLTLAGNTGELFF
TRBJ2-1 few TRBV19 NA TGTGCCAGTAGACCTCAACTAACGGGTTACAATGAGCAGTTCTTC CASRPQLTGYNEQFF
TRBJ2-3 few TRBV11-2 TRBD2 TGTGCCAGCAGCTTATATCGGCCGGGACTAAGAACAGATACGCAGTATTTT CASSLYRPGLRTDTQYF
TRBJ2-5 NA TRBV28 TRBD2 TGTGCCAGCACGGTAGCGGGAGGTCCGCGAGAGACCCAGTACTTC CASTVAGGPRETQYF
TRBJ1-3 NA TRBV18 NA TGTGCCAGCTCACCGTCGGGGGTGGACACCATATATTTT CASSPSGVDTIYF
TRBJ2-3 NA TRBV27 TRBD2 TGTGCCAGCAGTTTATCCCGCGGGAGACCAGATACGCAGTATTTT CASSLSRGRPDTQYF
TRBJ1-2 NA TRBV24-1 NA TGTGCCACCAGTCGGGACACAACTAACTATGGCTACACCTTC CATSRDTTNYGYTF
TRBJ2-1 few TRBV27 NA TGTGCCAGCAGCTCGGGCAGGGGTGGCTATGAGCAGTTCTTC CASSSGRGGYEQFF
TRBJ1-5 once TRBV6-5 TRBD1 TGTGCCAGCAGGAAAGACAGGGTTTTTCAGCCCCAGCATTTT CASRKDRVFQPQHF
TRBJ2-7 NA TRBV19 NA TGTGCCAGTAGTATAGGAGGGTCCGCCTCCTACGAGCAGTACTTC CASSIGGSASYEQYF
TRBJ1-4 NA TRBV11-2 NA TGTGCCAGCAGCCCGACCAGGGTGGGAGGGGAACTGTTTTTT CASSPTRVGGELFF
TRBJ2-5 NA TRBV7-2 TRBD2 TGTGCCAGCAGCTCGTCTAGCGGGCAAGAGACCCAGTACTTC CASSSSSGQETQYF
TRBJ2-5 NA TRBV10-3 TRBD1 TGTGCCTCGGGACAGGGACAAGAGACCCAGTACTTC CASGQGQETQYF
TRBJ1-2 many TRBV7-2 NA TGTGCCAGCAGCTTAGCGCTCCGGGGTGGCTACACCTTC CASSLALRGGYTF
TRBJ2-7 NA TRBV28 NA TGTGCCAGCAGTTTGGCTAGTGCCTACGAGCAGTACTTC CASSLASAYEQYF
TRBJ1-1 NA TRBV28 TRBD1 TGTGCCAGCAGTTTTACGGGGCGGGACAGGAACACTGAAGCTTTCTTT CASSFTGRDRNTEAFF
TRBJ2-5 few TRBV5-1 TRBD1 TGCGCCAGCAGCTTGGCACAGGGGTGGAGAGAGACCCAGTACTTC CASSLAQGWRETQYF
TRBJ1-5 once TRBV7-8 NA TGTGCCAGCCGACTAGCACAGGGTCAGCCCCAGCATTTT CASRLAQGQPQHF
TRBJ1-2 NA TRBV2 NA TGTGCCAGCAGTTCTCGGGGGAACTATGGCTACACCTTC CASSSRGNYGYTF
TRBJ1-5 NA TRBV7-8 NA TGTGCCAGCAGCCCTATGACAGGATCCAATCAGCCCCAGCATTTT CASSPMTGSNQPQHF
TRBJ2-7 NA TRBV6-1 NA TGTGCCAGCAGTGAAGTTCGTAATAGCCCTACCTACGAGCAGTACTTC CASSEVRNSPTYEQYF
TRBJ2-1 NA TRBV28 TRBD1 TGTGCCAGCAGTTTATGGACAGGGTCAATTTTCAATGAGCAGTTCTTC CASSLWTGSIFNEQFF
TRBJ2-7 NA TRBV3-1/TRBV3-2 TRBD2 TGTGCCAGCAGCCAGGGGACTACTACCGACGAGCAGTACTTC CASSQGTTTDEQYF
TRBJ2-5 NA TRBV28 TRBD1 TGTGCCACCGAACCCCGACCGGGACAGGGGACCCAGTACTTC CATEPRPGQGTQYF
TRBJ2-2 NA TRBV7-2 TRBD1 TGTGCCAGCAGTAGGACAGGGAACACCGGGGAGCTGTTTTTT CASSRTGNTGELFF